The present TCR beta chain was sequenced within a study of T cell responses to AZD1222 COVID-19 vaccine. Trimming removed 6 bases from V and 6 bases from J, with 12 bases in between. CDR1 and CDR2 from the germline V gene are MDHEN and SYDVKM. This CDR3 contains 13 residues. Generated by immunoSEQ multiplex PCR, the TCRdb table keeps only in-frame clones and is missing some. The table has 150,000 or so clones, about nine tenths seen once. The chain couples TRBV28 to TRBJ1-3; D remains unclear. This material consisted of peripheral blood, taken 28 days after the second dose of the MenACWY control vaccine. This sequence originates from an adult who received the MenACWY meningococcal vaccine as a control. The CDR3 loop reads CASSSGPVNTIYF. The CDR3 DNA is TGTGCCAGCAGCTCCGGACCGGTAAACACCATATATTTT.